The 30 T cell receptor beta chains presented below share a single source sample, sequenced in a study of CD8+ T cells in alopecia areata (dated by TCRdb to about 2018). The time point label for this specimen denotes: baseline before oral tofacitinib. Library construction relied on the immunoSEQ multiplex PCR assay. RNA was extracted from all samples and reverse transcribed into cDNA, which served as template for TCR sequencing. The table comes from immuneACCESS by way of TCRdb, which keeps in-frame sequences with V and J called. Part of the clones is missing from these tables; in studies checked, under half for an unresolved V gene and the rest for unknown reasons. The sample table holds under 300,000 clones, of which roughly two thirds were seen once. Jointly, the top ten make up more than 0.95% of the sample. Sequenced here: CD4+ T cells sorted from blood, sampled at week 0. Source of these receptors: a human donor with alopecia areata.

CDR3 bases: TGCAGCGTTGGAGGCGTTGGGACAAACACCGGGGAGCTGTTTTTT. The encoded protein is CSVGGVGTNTGELFF. The chain uses TRBV29-1 and TRBJ2-2, with D possibly being TRBD1 (6 bases). CDR1 is SQVTM, CDR2 ANQGSEA, per germline. This CDR3 is 15 amino acids long. Trimming removed 4 bases from V and 2 bases from J, with 14 bases in between.

This chain links TRBV2 with TRBJ2-5; 7 nucleotides match TRBD1. This CDR3 is built from 13 residues. V lost 7 bases and J lost 3; bases outside the gene matches: 5. Looked up from germline, CDR1 is SNHLY and CDR2 is FYNNEI. CDR3 sequence: CASTSGTEETQYF. CDR3 in DNA: TGTGCCAGCACCTCCGGGACAGAAGAGACCCAGTACTTC.

V usage is TRBV7-3 and J usage is TRBJ2-1, with 7 bases fitting TRBD1. This CDR3 region has 13 residues. Germline CDR1 reads SGHTA; CDR2 reads FQGTGA. J was trimmed by 9 bases and V by 2 bases; bases with no gene match: 4. CDR3 in DNA: TGTGCCAGCAGCTTATCCCCAGGGGGTGAGCAGTTCTTC. The encoded protein is CASSLSPGGEQFF.

Regarding this clone: This same CDR3 is encoded by further DNA sequences in the sample. This rearrangement joins TRBV6-5 to TRBJ2-7; D is undetermined. This CDR3 has 11 amino acids. Germline assignment: CDR1 MNHEY and CDR2 SVGAGI. Between the trimmed V and J ends, which lost 0 bases and 5 bases, there was a span of 2 bases. DNA of the CDR3: TGTGCCAGCAGTTACTCGCACGAGCAGTACTTC. It is translated as CASSYSHEQYF.

The V and J genes are TRBV5-1 and TRBJ1-1; 10 positions agree with TRBD1. The V gene's germline CDR1 is SGHRS and CDR2 YFSETQ. The ends lost 6 bases at V and 8 bases at J; junction bases unmatched: 4. CDR3 length: 12 amino acids. The CDR3 here is CASNDRGREAFF. The DNA for the CDR3 is TGCGCCAGCAACGACAGGGGGCGCGAAGCTTTCTTT.

The chain joins TRBV4-1 to TRBJ2-1, with 9 positions matching TRBD2. After removal of 0 bases from V and 8 bases from J, the junction contained 8 bases not matched to a gene. The length of the CDR3 is 16 residues. Germline CDR1 is MGHRA and CDR2 is YSYEKL. The CDR3 protein is CASSQDGGLAADEQFF. CDR3 in DNA: TGCGCCAGCAGCCAAGATGGGGGACTAGCAGCCGATGAGCAGTTCTTC.

The chain recombines TRBV29-1 with TRBJ2-5, with D maybe TRBD1 (6 bases). Germline CDR1 SQVTM, CDR2 ANQGSEA. CDR3 size: 12 residues. V lost 8 bases to trimming and J lost 2 bases, with 12 bases between them. The CDR3 spells CSIDRQQETQYF. As DNA, the CDR3 is TGCAGCATAGACAGGCAACAAGAGACCCAGTACTTC.

V and J are TRBV19 and TRBJ2-1; TRBD2 might be the D (5 bases). The V gene lost 6 bases and the J gene lost 7 bases, with 10 bases spanning the gap. The CDR3 runs to 12 residues. Germline CDR1 reads LNHDA; CDR2 reads SQIVND (reference sequence). CDR3 protein: CASRVPGNEQFF. CDR3 nucleotides: TGTGCCAGTAGAGTTCCGGGAAATGAGCAGTTCTTC.

The chain has TRBV30 and TRBJ2-5; the D gene is possibly TRBD2 (5 bases). This CDR3 spans 14 amino acids. The V gene lost 0 bases and the J gene lost 5 bases, with 13 bases spanning the gap. CDR1 GTSNPN and CDR2 SVGIG come from the germline V gene (reference sequence). The chain's CDR3 is CAWSVGRVGETQYF. CDR3 DNA: TGTGCCTGGAGTGTCGGGCGGGTCGGGGAGACCCAGTACTTC.

The chain has TRBV2 and TRBJ2-1; D uncertain. The CDR3 runs to 13 residues. Germline V gene data show CDR1 as SNHLY and CDR2 as FYNNEI. This CDR3 is CATIRTEYNEQFF. CDR3 nucleotides: TGTGCTACGATTAGGACGGAGTACAATGAGCAGTTCTTC.

The chain employs TRBV9 and TRBJ2-1; 9 nucleotides match TRBD2. V shed 4 bases and J 0 bases; nucleotides not matched to a gene: 11. Germline lookup yields CDR1 SGDLS and CDR2 YYNGEE. There are 18 residues in the CDR3. The CDR3 spells CASSPSLRRGGSYNEQFF. CDR3 in DNA: TGTGCCAGCAGCCCCTCCCTAAGGCGGGGGGGCTCCTACAATGAGCAGTTCTTC.

The chain combines TRBV13 with TRBJ2-4, with 7 bases fitting TRBD1. Germline V gene lookup returns CDR1 PRHDT and CDR2 FYEKMQ (reference sequence). The CDR3 sequence is 16 residues long. The J segment lost 4 bases and the V segment lost 0 bases, leaving 6 bases of the junction unmatched. The DNA of the CDR3 is TGTGCCAGCAGCTTAGGCTTGGGACAGAGTAAAAACATTCAGTACTTC. It encodes CASSLGLGQSKNIQYF. Full variable domain (remainder filled in from reference TRBV13 and TRBJ2-4): AAGVIQSPRHLIKEKRETATLKCYPIPRHDTVYWYQQGPGQDPQFLISFYEKMQSDKGSIPDRFSAQQFSDYHSELNMSSLELGDSALYFCASSLGLGQSKNIQYFGAGTRLSVL.

This clone was observed a few times. The CDR3 nucleotides are TGTGCCAGCAAGAAGAGGACAGATACGCAGTATTTT. This translates into CASKKRTDTQYF. The rearrangement uses TRBV27 and TRBJ2-3; D not certain. Trimming removed 7 bases at V and 3 bases at J, with 8 bases between. The CDR3 extends over 12 amino acids. The V gene's germline CDR1 is MNHEY and CDR2 SMNVEV (reference sequence).

The chain uses TRBV7-2 and TRBJ1-3; D gene uncertain. The CDR3 covers 12 residues. Germline assignment: CDR1 SGHTA and CDR2 FQGNSA. Trimming left V 5 bases short and J 1 base short, with 3 bases between. CDR3 amino acids: CASSQSGNTIYF. CDR3 nucleotides: TGTGCCAGCAGCCAATCTGGAAACACCATATATTTT.

This clone was seen once. The chain recombines TRBV9 with TRBJ1-2; D is ambiguous. Germline values: CDR1 SGDLS, CDR2 YYNGEE. The CDR3 loop spans 13 amino acids. The V and J ends lost 4 bases and 5 bases respectively, with 12 bases between them. The CDR3 DNA follows: TGTGCCAGCAGCCCCGGCAGCTTATATGGCTACACCTTC. As protein: CASSPGSLYGYTF.

The chain couples TRBV9 to TRBJ2-5, with TRBD1 identical over 9 bases. V lost 3 bases, J lost 1 base, and 4 bases stayed unmatched. Germline lookup yields CDR1 SGDLS and CDR2 YYNGEE. CDR3 size: 15 residues. The CDR3 sequence: CASSGGQGRQETQYF. CDR3 nucleotide sequence: TGTGCCAGCAGCGGGGGACAGGGACGCCAAGAGACCCAGTACTTC. The whole variable domain, remainder taken from reference TRBV9 and TRBJ2-5, is DSGVTQTPKHLITATGQRVTLRCSPRSGDLSVYWYQQSLDQGLQFLIQYYNGEERAKGNILERFSAQQFPDLHSELNLSSLELGDSALYFCASSGGQGRQETQYFGPGTRLLVL.

This chain's CDR3 is CSVEDTGGGEKLFF. DNA for the CDR3: TGCAGCGTTGAAGATACAGGGGGTGGGGAAAAACTGTTTTTT. V is TRBV29-1 and J is TRBJ1-4, with 8 bases matching TRBD1. The CDR3 extends over 14 amino acids. Germline lookup yields CDR1 SQVTM and CDR2 ANQGSEA. V trimming: 0 bases; J trimming: 8 bases; junction bases outside the gene matches: 5.

The chain is built from TRBV30 and TRBJ1-5; maybe TRBD1 (5 bases). The ends were cut back, 2 bases at V and 3 bases at J, with 17 bases in the middle. This CDR3 is built from 16 residues. The germline gives CDR1 GTSNPN, CDR2 SVGIG (reference sequence). The CDR3 loop is CAWSYGLGHLNQPQHF. CDR3 sequence (DNA): TGTGCCTGGAGTTATGGTCTCGGACACCTCAATCAGCCCCAGCATTTT.

This chain joins TRBV5-1 and TRBJ2-1, with 11 bases matching TRBD2. Germline lookup yields CDR1 SGHRS and CDR2 YFSETQ. The length of the CDR3 is 14 residues. V trimming: 2 bases; J trimming: 9 bases; junction bases outside the gene matches: 4. CDR3: CASSFSGGATEQFF. CDR3 coding DNA: TGCGCCAGCAGCTTTAGCGGGGGGGCCACTGAGCAGTTCTTC.

The chain has TRBV7-9 and TRBJ2-3; tentatively, D is TRBD2 (6 bases). The CDR3 contains 15 residues. The V end was cut by 5 bases, the J end by 0 bases, with 12 bases between. The germline CDR1 and CDR2 sequences are SEHNR and FQNEAQ (reference sequence). The CDR3 spells CASSPPGRSTDTQYF. The CDR3 DNA is TGTGCCAGCAGCCCACCCGGGAGAAGCACAGATACGCAGTATTTT. The full variable domain, its missing parts supplied by reference TRBV7-9 and TRBJ2-3, is DTGVSQNPRHKITKRGQNVTFRCDPISEHNRLYWYRQTLGQGPEFLTYFQNEAQLEKSRLLSDRFSAERPKGSFSTLEIQRTEQGDSAMYLCASSPPGRSTDTQYFGPGTRLTVL.

This clone was found a few times. CDR3 sequence (DNA): TGCGCCAGCAGCTACACCGACTCCACAGATACGCAGTATTTT. Residues: CASSYTDSTDTQYF. The chain couples TRBV5-1 to TRBJ2-3; D remains ambiguous. Per the germline V gene, CDR1 is SGHRS and CDR2 is YFSETQ. The V end lost 3 bases, the J end lost 2 bases, and 10 bases lay between the germline ends. The CDR3 has 14 residues.

The rearrangement links TRBV29-1 to TRBJ2-1; the D is unclear. The length of the CDR3 is 11 residues. With 4 bases removed from V and 8 bases from J, the gap between germline ends came to 9 bases. CDR1 and CDR2 from the germline V gene are SQVTM and ANQGSEA. CDR3: CSVVFRDEQFF. In nucleotides, the CDR3 is TGCAGCGTTGTGTTTCGCGATGAGCAGTTCTTC.

This chain links TRBV15 with TRBJ2-2; D gene unclear. The CDR3 loop spans 14 amino acids. Germline-derived CDR1 and CDR2 are LNHNV and YYDKDF (reference sequence). V was trimmed by 0 bases and J by 3 bases, leaving 5 bases between them. CDR3 protein: CATSRDTDTGELFF. For the CDR3, the DNA is TGTGCCACCAGCAGAGATACAGACACCGGGGAGCTGTTTTTT.

The chain has TRBV30 and TRBJ2-1; a weak D match, TRBD2 (7 bases). V lost 3 bases and J 9 bases, leaving 12 bases between the germline ends. The CDR3 is made up of 12 amino acids. In germline, CDR1 is GTSNPN, CDR2 SVGIG (reference sequence). The CDR3 protein is CAWSGGPGEQFF. The CDR3 bases are TGTGCCTGGAGCGGGGGGCCGGGTGAGCAGTTCTTC.

The V gene is TRBV30, the J gene TRBJ2-3; D may be TRBD2 (6 bases). The germline V gene has CDR1 GTSNPN and CDR2 SVGIG (reference sequence). V lost 5 bases, J lost 0 bases, and 12 bases lay in between. The CDR3 is made up of 14 amino acids. The CDR3 loop is CAWDSGTSTDTQYF. In DNA form, the CDR3 reads TGTGCCTGGGATAGCGGAACTAGCACAGATACGCAGTATTTT.

The chain employs TRBV27 and TRBJ2-2; D call uncertain. Germline CDR1 reads MNHEY; CDR2 reads SMNVEV (reference sequence). The CDR3 length is 15 residues. Trimming cost V 7 bases and J 0 bases, with 12 bases left between them. CDR3 sequence: CASTPGSTNTGELFF. The DNA for the CDR3 is TGTGCCAGCACCCCCGGCAGCACGAACACCGGGGAGCTGTTTTTT.

The chain has TRBV29-1 and TRBJ1-2; weak D call: TRBD1 (5 bases). The CDR3 is 13 amino acids. Germline loops: CDR1 SQVTM, CDR2 ANQGSEA. The V gene lost 3 bases and the J gene lost 1 base, with 9 bases spanning the gap. DNA for the CDR3: TGCAGCGTTGAGGTGACAGTTAACTATGGCTACACCTTC. Its translation is CSVEVTVNYGYTF. Drawing the rest from reference TRBV29-1 and TRBJ1-2, the complete variable domain is SAVISQKPSRDICQRGTSLTIQCQVDSQVTMMFWYRQQPGQSLTLIATANQGSEATYESGFVIDKFPISRPNLTFSTLTVSNMSPEDSSIYLCSVEVTVNYGYTFGSGTRLTVV.

The chain recombines TRBV27 with TRBJ2-5, with unresolved D. V lost 4 bases and J lost 9, with 12 bases in between. Per the germline V gene, CDR1 is MNHEY and CDR2 is SMNVEV (reference sequence). The CDR3 covers 12 residues. CDR3 coding DNA: TGTGCCAGCAGTTCAACACCCTCGTCCCAGTACTTC. Translation gives CASSSTPSSQYF.

Remarks on this clone: The identical CDR3 is also encoded by other nucleotide sequences in the sample. The rearrangement links TRBV20-1 to TRBJ1-1; D uncertain. From germline, CDR1 is DFQATT and CDR2 SNEGSKA (reference sequence). With 3 bases removed from V and 6 bases from J, the gap between germline ends came to 8 bases. CDR3 length: 11 residues. The CDR3 loop reads CSARGGSEAFF. DNA for the CDR3: TGCAGTGCTAGGGGAGGTTCTGAAGCTTTCTTT.

V usage is TRBV7-8 and J usage is TRBJ1-2; TRBD1 matches 8 bases. Germline V gene lookup returns CDR1 SGHVS and CDR2 FQNEAQ. This CDR3 region has 15 residues. J gave up 3 bases and V 5 bases, and 8 bases lay outside the gene matches. CDR3 bases: TGTGCCAGCAGCCCTCGGACAGGGTGGGACTATGGCTACACCTTC. Translation: CASSPRTGWDYGYTF.